The entry below describes one T cell receptor (beta chain). Its matching antigen is unknown. This CDR3 is built from 14 residues. Unmatched junction bases numbered 6, after V lost 4 bases and J lost 7 bases. CDR1 and CDR2 (germline): SGHAT, FQNNGV. The data stem from a study of T cells in Graves' hyperthyroidism and ophthalmopathy. The CDR3 regions of TCR beta were amplified from RNA transcripts. Primed by the HTBI set, a first-round RT-PCR was run on the TCR CDR3. TCRdb reprocessed the multiplex PCR reads with MiXCR, giving one entry per CDR3 protein. This sample yields 550,000 to 650,000 distinct CDR3 sequences, of which approximately 15% are seen a single time; under 7% belongs to the top ten. Findings of the study overall: Classification by a 13 V-J model distinguished ophthalmopathy from stable hyperthyroidism.

The chain is built from TRBV11-2 and TRBJ2-1; 8 nucleotides line up with TRBD2. Sequenced sample: blood. The origin of this receptor is a woman younger than 45 with Graves' hyperthyroidism that later progressed to Graves' ophthalmopathy. The CDR3 is CASSYEREWNEQFF. The CDR3 DNA sequence: TGTGCCAGCAGCTACGAGCGGGAGTGGAATGAGCAGTTCTTC.